The rows below give T cell receptor beta chains drawn from one sample of a study of T cell repertoires in cytomegalovirus infection. From the reads, TCRdb called clonotypes with MiXCR, one entry per CDR3 protein. The sample includes around 300,000 distinct CDR3 sequences, roughly 25% of them seen just once. These TCRs are of unknown antigen specificity. The material sequenced was cultured PBMCs, taken from culture after CMV antigen stimulation. Source of these receptors: a human donor in good health (CMV status not recorded). Some clones in this sample may be carry-over from other donors' samples. Both conserved end residues are part of each CDR3. Fields, in order: J gene, clone size, D gene, V gene, CDR3 DNA, CDR3 protein. D genes are given only for firm matches. Only part of the rows carry a size: once, few, many, or a class if the clone is expanded.

j_call: TRBJ1-1
clone_size: -
d_call: -
v_call: TRBV7-9
cdr3_nt: TGTGCCAGCAGCTTAGCAGCCACTGAAGCTTTCTTT
cdr3_aa: CASSLAATEAFF

j_call: TRBJ1-3
clone_size: -
d_call: -
v_call: TRBV7-8
cdr3_nt: TGTGCCAGCAGCTCGGACATCGGTAGAAACACCATATATTTT
cdr3_aa: CASSSDIGRNTIYF

j_call: TRBJ1-5
clone_size: few
d_call: -
v_call: TRBV6-1
cdr3_nt: TGTGCCAGCAAGGGGCAGGGGAAGGGTCAGCCCCAGCATTTT
cdr3_aa: CASKGQGKGQPQHF

j_call: TRBJ1-2
clone_size: -
d_call: -
v_call: TRBV7-9
cdr3_nt: TGTGCCAGCAGTACATTTGGCTATGGCTACACCTTC
cdr3_aa: CASSTFGYGYTF

j_call: TRBJ2-1
clone_size: -
d_call: -
v_call: TRBV15
cdr3_nt: TGTGCCACCAGCAGAGTCGTCGGGAGCTCCTACAATGAGCAGTTCTTC
cdr3_aa: CATSRVVGSSYNEQFF

j_call: TRBJ2-1
clone_size: -
d_call: TRBD2
v_call: TRBV11-2
cdr3_nt: TGTGCCAGCAGCTTTGGGGGTAGCGGGGGCTACAATGAGCAGTTCTTC
cdr3_aa: CASSFGGSGGYNEQFF

j_call: TRBJ1-5
clone_size: -
d_call: -
v_call: TRBV18
cdr3_nt: TGTGCCAGCTCACGTTCCAGCCGAGATTATAGCAATCAGCCCCAGCATTTT
cdr3_aa: CASSRSSRDYSNQPQHF

j_call: TRBJ2-3
clone_size: few
d_call: TRBD2
v_call: TRBV20-1
cdr3_nt: TGCAGTGCTCAACAGTATAGCGGGAACGCAGCCCGTGCAGATACGCAGTATTTT
cdr3_aa: CSAQQYSGNAARADTQYF

j_call: TRBJ2-7
clone_size: many
d_call: TRBD2
v_call: TRBV7-2
cdr3_nt: TGTGCCAGCAGCCCCTCGACTAGCTGGTCCTACGAGCAGTACTTC
cdr3_aa: CASSPSTSWSYEQYF

j_call: TRBJ1-2
clone_size: many
d_call: -
v_call: TRBV7-2
cdr3_nt: TGTGCCAGCAGCTTTGGGGCAGGGGATGGCTACACCTTC
cdr3_aa: CASSFGAGDGYTF

j_call: TRBJ2-7
clone_size: -
d_call: TRBD2
v_call: TRBV7-8
cdr3_nt: TGTGCCAGCAGCTGGAAGCGGGAGTTAACCCGCGAGCAGTACTTC
cdr3_aa: CASSWKRELTREQYF

j_call: TRBJ2-5
clone_size: -
d_call: -
v_call: TRBV28
cdr3_nt: TGTGCCAGCAGTCGGGACTTTCAAGAGACCCAGTACTTC
cdr3_aa: CASSRDFQETQYF

j_call: TRBJ2-1
clone_size: -
d_call: -
v_call: TRBV11-3
cdr3_nt: TGTGCCAGCAGCATATCGGGACTCTCCACGAGTGAGCAGTTCTTC
cdr3_aa: CASSISGLSTSEQFF

j_call: TRBJ1-1
clone_size: -
d_call: -
v_call: TRBV20-1
cdr3_nt: TGCAGTGGTAAGTGGGACCCGAACACTGAAGCTTTCTTT
cdr3_aa: CSGKWDPNTEAFF

j_call: TRBJ2-2
clone_size: many
d_call: TRBD2
v_call: TRBV7-8
cdr3_nt: TGTGCCAGCAGTTTTAGGACTAGCGGGAGAAAGGTGGAGCTGTTTTTT
cdr3_aa: CASSFRTSGRKVELFF

j_call: TRBJ1-1
clone_size: -
d_call: -
v_call: TRBV19
cdr3_nt: TGTGCCAGTAGACCGAGAGGAGGGCCGCGCACTGAAGCTTTCTTT
cdr3_aa: CASRPRGGPRTEAFF

j_call: TRBJ1-6
clone_size: -
d_call: -
v_call: TRBV6-2/TRBV6-3
cdr3_nt: TGTGCCAGCAGTTCAAATTCGCAGGGAAGTTCACCCCTCCACTTT
cdr3_aa: CASSSNSQGSSPLHF

j_call: TRBJ2-3
clone_size: many
d_call: TRBD2
v_call: TRBV6-1
cdr3_nt: TGTGCCAGCAGAGAGAAAGTTTCCGGACTAGCGGCGGCTGATACGCAGTATTTT
cdr3_aa: CASREKVSGLAAADTQYF

j_call: TRBJ2-1
clone_size: -
d_call: -
v_call: TRBV11-3
cdr3_nt: TGTGCCAGCAGCCCAAGACCCGGGACGCAGGGTGAGCAGTTCTTC
cdr3_aa: CASSPRPGTQGEQFF

j_call: TRBJ2-3
clone_size: many
d_call: -
v_call: TRBV10-3
cdr3_nt: TGTGCCATCAGGAACGAGGCCCGCACAGATACGCAGTATTTT
cdr3_aa: CAIRNEARTDTQYF

j_call: TRBJ2-5
clone_size: few
d_call: TRBD2
v_call: TRBV19
cdr3_nt: TGTGCCAGTAGTACCCTAGCGGGAGTGAAGGAGACCCAGTACTTC
cdr3_aa: CASSTLAGVKETQYF

j_call: TRBJ1-2
clone_size: -
d_call: -
v_call: TRBV29-1
cdr3_nt: TGCAGCGTTGAAGACCGCCAAGAAGGACTATATGGCTACACCTTC
cdr3_aa: CSVEDRQEGLYGYTF

j_call: TRBJ2-5
clone_size: few
d_call: -
v_call: TRBV19
cdr3_nt: TGTGCCAGTAGTATCGGGCGCTCGTGGGATCAAGAGACCCAGTACTTC
cdr3_aa: CASSIGRSWDQETQYF

j_call: TRBJ1-1
clone_size: few
d_call: TRBD1
v_call: TRBV19
cdr3_nt: TGTGCCAGTAGTGACAGGGCGAACACTGAAGCTTTCTTT
cdr3_aa: CASSDRANTEAFF

j_call: TRBJ2-3
clone_size: -
d_call: -
v_call: TRBV7-9
cdr3_nt: TGTGCCAGCAGCACCTGGACTGAGGATACGCAGTATTTT
cdr3_aa: CASSTWTEDTQYF

j_call: TRBJ2-4
clone_size: -
d_call: -
v_call: TRBV28
cdr3_nt: TGTGCCAGCAGATCCCAGACAGAAAACATTCAGTACTTC
cdr3_aa: CASRSQTENIQYF

j_call: TRBJ2-7
clone_size: -
d_call: TRBD2
v_call: TRBV28
cdr3_nt: TGTGCCAGCAGTTTACTCCAAGGACTAGCGGGATCCTACGAGCAGTACTTC
cdr3_aa: CASSLLQGLAGSYEQYF

j_call: TRBJ2-7
clone_size: many
d_call: TRBD1
v_call: TRBV7-2
cdr3_nt: TGTGCCAGCAGCAATGGACAGGGTAGATGGGAGCAGTACTTC
cdr3_aa: CASSNGQGRWEQYF

j_call: TRBJ2-7
clone_size: -
d_call: TRBD1
v_call: TRBV7-2
cdr3_nt: TGTGCCAGCAGCTTAGGTGGCGGGACAGGGGTCGAGCAGTACTTC
cdr3_aa: CASSLGGGTGVEQYF

j_call: TRBJ2-1
clone_size: -
d_call: TRBD2
v_call: TRBV11-1
cdr3_nt: TGTGCCAGCGGGGGGGGTCTAGCGGGAGGAAATGAGCAGTTCTTC
cdr3_aa: CASGGGLAGGNEQFF

j_call: TRBJ2-7
clone_size: few
d_call: TRBD1
v_call: TRBV7-2
cdr3_nt: TGTGCCAGCGGGCGACAGGGAACCTACGAGCAGTACTTC
cdr3_aa: CASGRQGTYEQYF

j_call: TRBJ2-2
clone_size: -
d_call: TRBD2
v_call: TRBV6-2/TRBV6-3
cdr3_nt: TGTGCCAGCAGAGCTAGCGGGAGAGCCACCGGGGAGCTGTTTTTT
cdr3_aa: CASRASGRATGELFF

j_call: TRBJ2-5
clone_size: once
d_call: -
v_call: TRBV19
cdr3_nt: TGTGCCAGTAGCCTAGTGATGCGGGAGACCCAGTACTTC
cdr3_aa: CASSLVMRETQYF

j_call: TRBJ1-6
clone_size: many
d_call: -
v_call: TRBV7-2
cdr3_nt: TGTGCCAGCAGCTTAGGGTTAGGGATAGGATCACCCCTCCACTTT
cdr3_aa: CASSLGLGIGSPLHF

j_call: TRBJ2-7
clone_size: once
d_call: TRBD2
v_call: TRBV28
cdr3_nt: TGTGCCAGCAGTTTGGAGGCTAGCGGGAGAGACGAGCAGTACTTC
cdr3_aa: CASSLEASGRDEQYF

j_call: TRBJ2-1
clone_size: few
d_call: TRBD2
v_call: TRBV12-3/TRBV12-4
cdr3_nt: TGTGCCAGCAGTTTGCGGCTAGCGGGAGATAATGAGCAGTTCTTC
cdr3_aa: CASSLRLAGDNEQFF

j_call: TRBJ2-1
clone_size: many
d_call: TRBD2
v_call: TRBV7-2
cdr3_nt: TGTGCCAGCACCACGGGGGGTGTAGCGGGCCCTACTAAGGGGCAGTTCTTC
cdr3_aa: CASTTGGVAGPTKGQFF

j_call: TRBJ2-3
clone_size: few
d_call: TRBD1
v_call: TRBV10-3
cdr3_nt: TGTGCCATCAGTGAGACGACAGGGTCAGATACGCAGTATTTT
cdr3_aa: CAISETTGSDTQYF

j_call: TRBJ1-4
clone_size: -
d_call: TRBD1
v_call: TRBV27
cdr3_nt: TGTGCCAGCAGATGGGGGACAGGGATTGCTAATGAAAAACTGTTTTTT
cdr3_aa: CASRWGTGIANEKLFF

j_call: TRBJ2-7
clone_size: few
d_call: -
v_call: TRBV6-1
cdr3_nt: TGTGCCAGCACCTCCCCCCACACCTACGAGCAGTACTTC
cdr3_aa: CASTSPHTYEQYF

j_call: TRBJ2-7
clone_size: many
d_call: TRBD1
v_call: TRBV7-9
cdr3_nt: TGTGCCAGCAGCAGGGGACAGGGGATCTACGAGCAGTACTTC
cdr3_aa: CASSRGQGIYEQYF

j_call: TRBJ1-5
clone_size: few
d_call: TRBD1
v_call: TRBV27
cdr3_nt: TGTGCCAGCAGTTCAGGGACAGGGGGGGATCAGCCCCAGCATTTT
cdr3_aa: CASSSGTGGDQPQHF

j_call: TRBJ2-5
clone_size: -
d_call: TRBD2
v_call: TRBV12-3/TRBV12-4
cdr3_nt: TGTGCCAGCAGATTAGCGGGAGCTCGAGAGACCCAGTACTTC
cdr3_aa: CASRLAGARETQYF